The clone carrying this T cell receptor beta chain showed up just once. Its cognate antigen is unknown. CDR3 size: 15 residues. The V gene's germline CDR1 is LGHNA and CDR2 YSLEER. Deletions cut 0 bases from V and 0 bases from J, with 8 bases between. The PCR contained 60 Vbeta and 13 Jbeta primers. Method: immunoSEQ multiplex PCR; TCRdb's copy keeps in-frame clones and lacks some. Among approximately 130,000 clones, roughly four fifths were seen once, and the ten largest hold 2.7%. The sample comes from a study of cytomegalovirus exposure and HLA in healthy donors. Study findings and constraints: Reports indicate that TCR beta sequences accurately predicted the HLA-A and HLA-B alleles of most subjects.

The chain couples TRBV4-3 to TRBJ1-1; D gene uncertain. The sample was PBMCs. The TCR originated in a boy under 10 years old in good health and CMV-seronegative. The CDR3 region is CASSQEGGLNTEAFF. The CDR3 coding sequence is TGCGCCAGCAGCCAAGAAGGAGGGTTGAACACTGAAGCTTTCTTT.